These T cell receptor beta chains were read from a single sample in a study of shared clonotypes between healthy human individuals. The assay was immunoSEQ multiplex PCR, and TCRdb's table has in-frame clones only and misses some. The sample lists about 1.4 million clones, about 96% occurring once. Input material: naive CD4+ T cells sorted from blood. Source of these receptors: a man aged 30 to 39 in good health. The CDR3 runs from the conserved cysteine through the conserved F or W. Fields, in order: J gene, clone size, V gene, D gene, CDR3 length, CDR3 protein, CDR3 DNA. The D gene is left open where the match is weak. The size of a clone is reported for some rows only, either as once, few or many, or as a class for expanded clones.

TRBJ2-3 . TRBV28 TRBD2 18 CASSSQSGTSLYTDTQYF TGTGCCAGCAGCTCGCAGTCCGGGACTAGCCTATACACAGATACGCAGTATTTT
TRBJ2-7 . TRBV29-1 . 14 CSVEDFGAGDEQYF TGCAGCGTTGAAGATTTTGGAGCGGGCGACGAGCAGTACTTC
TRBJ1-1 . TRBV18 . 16 CASSPPSSGRSTEAFF TGTGCCAGCTCACCACCGTCTAGCGGGAGGTCCACTGAAGCTTTCTTT
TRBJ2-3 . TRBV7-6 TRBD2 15 CASSLSAGGADTQYF TGTGCCAGCAGCTTATCGGCGGGAGGGGCAGATACGCAGTATTTT
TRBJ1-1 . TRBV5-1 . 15 CASSSNRDRNTEAFF TGCGCCAGCAGCTCAAACAGAGACAGGAACACTGAAGCTTTCTTT
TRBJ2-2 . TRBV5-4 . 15 CASSSSNTNTGELFF TGTGCCAGCAGCAGTAGTAATACGAACACCGGGGAGCTGTTTTTT
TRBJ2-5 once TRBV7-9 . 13 CASSFTGTETQYF TGTGCCAGCAGCTTCACCGGGACGGAGACCCAGTACTTC
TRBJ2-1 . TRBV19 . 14 CASSIPTIIHEQFF TGTGCCAGTAGTATACCGACTATAATCCATGAGCAGTTCTTC
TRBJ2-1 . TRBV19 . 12 CASSDLFYEQFF TGTGCCAGTAGTGATCTATTTTATGAGCAGTTCTTC
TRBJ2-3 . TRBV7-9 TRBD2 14 CASKLGGIGDTQYF TGTGCCAGCAAACTCGGGGGGATCGGCGATACGCAGTATTTT
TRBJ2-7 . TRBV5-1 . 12 CASSQTGLEQYF TGCGCCAGCAGCCAGACCGGGCTAGAGCAGTACTTC
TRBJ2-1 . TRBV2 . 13 CASSPELANEQFF TGTGCCAGCAGTCCCGAACTAGCCAATGAGCAGTTCTTC
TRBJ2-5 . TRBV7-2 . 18 CASRRERAWVQGTETQYF TGTGCCAGCAGACGAGAGCGAGCATGGGTACAGGGTACAGAGACCCAGTACTTC
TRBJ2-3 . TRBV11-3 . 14 CASSSEGFTDTQYF TGTGCCAGCAGCTCCGAGGGGTTCACAGATACGCAGTATTTT
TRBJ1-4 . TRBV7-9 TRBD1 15 CASRRPGQGFEKLFF TGTGCCAGCAGGCGTCCGGGACAGGGGTTTGAAAAACTGTTTTTT
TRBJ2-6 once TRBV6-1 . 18 CASSEGTYAQSRANVLTF TGTGCCAGCAGTGAAGGGACCTATGCACAAAGTCGGGCCAACGTCCTGACTTTC
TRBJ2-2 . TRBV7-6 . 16 CASSLGAGRWSGELFF TGTGCCAGCAGCTTAGGTGCGGGCCGCTGGTCCGGGGAGCTGTTTTTT
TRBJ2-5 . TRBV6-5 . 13 CASTPGTLETQYF TGTGCCAGCACCCCTGGGACTTTAGAGACCCAGTACTTC
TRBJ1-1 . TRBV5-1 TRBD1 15 CASSYVTGAGTEAFF TGCGCCAGCAGTTATGTAACAGGGGCGGGTACTGAAGCTTTCTTT
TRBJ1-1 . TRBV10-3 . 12 CASSSGNTEAFF TGTGCCAGCTCAAGTGGGAACACTGAAGCTTTCTTT
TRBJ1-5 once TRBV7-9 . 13 CASSSFDGQPQHF TGTGCCAGCAGCTCTTTCGATGGCCAGCCCCAGCATTTT
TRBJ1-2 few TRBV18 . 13 CASSPPGGYGYTF TGTGCCAGCTCACCCCCGGGGGGGTATGGCTACACCTTC
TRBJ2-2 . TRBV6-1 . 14 CASSELQGSGELFF TGTGCCAGCAGTGAACTACAGGGTTCCGGGGAGCTGTTTTTT
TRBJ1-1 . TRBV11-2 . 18 CASSPIQGSRAMNTEAFF TGTGCCAGCAGCCCCATCCAGGGAAGTAGGGCCATGAACACTGAAGCTTTCTTT
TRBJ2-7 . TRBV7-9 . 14 CASSDPHSSYEQYF TGTGCCAGCTCGGACCCCCACTCCTCCTACGAGCAGTACTTC
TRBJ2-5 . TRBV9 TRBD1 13 CASTRGTQETQYF TGTGCCAGCACCAGGGGGACCCAAGAGACCCAGTACTTC
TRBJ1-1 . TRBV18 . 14 CASSSRAPDREAFF TGTGCCAGCTCTTCGCGAGCGCCCGACCGTGAAGCTTTCTTT
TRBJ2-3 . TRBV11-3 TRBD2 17 CASSLDSGREGQDTQYF TGTGCCAGCAGCTTAGATTCGGGGCGGGAGGGCCAAGATACGCAGTATTTT
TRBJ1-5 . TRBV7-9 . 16 CASSFWAGLGDQPQHF TGTGCCAGCAGCTTCTGGGCAGGCCTTGGCGATCAGCCCCAGCATTTT